These 5 T cell receptor beta chains were sequenced from one sample in a study of T-cell reconstitution after alpha-beta-depleted transplantation in children. The TCRbeta library was prepared with unique molecular identifiers. TCRdb passed the PCR reads through MiXCR, listing each CDR3 protein once. The data show over 550,000 distinct CDR3 sequences, with about 10% seen just once and around 4% held by the top ten. The input for sequencing was PBMCs from the stem cell graft donor, taken from the stem cell graft. The receptors originated from a human donor who donated a stem cell graft to a child with acute myeloid leukemia.

This clonotype showed up just a few times. The chain joins TRBV18 to TRBJ2-7; D is possibly TRBD1 or TRBD2 (5 bases each). The CDR3 totals 14 residues. CDR1 is KGHSH, CDR2 LQKENI, per germline. The V end was cut by 0 bases, the J end by 1 base, with 7 bases between. CDR3 nucleotides: TGTGCCAGCTCACCACCGAGGGGATCCTACGAGCAGTACTTC. Protein: CASSPPRGSYEQYF.

A few counts support this clonotype. This chain links TRBV29-1 with TRBJ2-2; perhaps TRBD2 as D (7 bases). The ends were cut back, 4 bases at V and 6 bases at J, with 9 bases in the middle. The CDR3 runs to 12 residues. Germline V gene data show CDR1 as SQVTM and CDR2 as ANQGSEA. The CDR3 protein is CSVGEGAGELFF. CDR3 DNA: TGCAGCGTTGGGGAGGGGGCCGGGGAGCTGTTTTTT.

The genes are TRBV6-2 or TRBV6-3 and TRBJ1-4; no clear D. This CDR3 spans 14 amino acids. Germline lookup yields CDR1 MNHEY and CDR2 SVGEGT. The ends were cut back, 4 bases at V and 4 bases at J, with 10 bases in the middle. The CDR3 DNA reads TGTGCCAGCAGTTCCTCAGGCTTTAATGAAAAACTGTTTTTT. Its protein product is CASSSSGFNEKLFF.

The V and J genes are TRBV20-1 and TRBJ1-6; D gene unclear. The V gene's germline CDR1 is DFQATT and CDR2 SNEGSKA (reference sequence). CDR3 length: 13 residues. Trimming removed 6 bases at V and 7 bases at J, with 13 bases between. CDR3 bases: TGCAGTGCCCTAGTGACAATGAATTCACCCCTCCACTTT. This codes for CSALVTMNSPLHF.

The chain has TRBV18 and TRBJ2-3, with TRBD2 matching 11 bases. This CDR3 is 17 amino acids long. V trimming: 1 base; J trimming: 6 bases; junction bases outside the gene matches: 9. The germline V gene encodes CDR1 KGHSH and CDR2 LQKENI. The CDR3 reads CASSPLPTSGIADTQYF. DNA for the CDR3: TGTGCCAGCTCACCACTTCCGACTAGCGGGATAGCGGATACGCAGTATTTT.